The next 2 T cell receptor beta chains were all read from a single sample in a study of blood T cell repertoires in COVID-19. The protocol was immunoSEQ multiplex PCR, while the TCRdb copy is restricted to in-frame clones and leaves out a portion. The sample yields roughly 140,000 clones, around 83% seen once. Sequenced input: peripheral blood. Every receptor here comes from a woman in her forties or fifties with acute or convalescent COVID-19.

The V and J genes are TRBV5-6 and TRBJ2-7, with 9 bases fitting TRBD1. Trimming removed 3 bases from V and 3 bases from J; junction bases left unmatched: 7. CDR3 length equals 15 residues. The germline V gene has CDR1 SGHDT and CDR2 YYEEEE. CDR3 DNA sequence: TGTGCCAGCAGCTCCAGACAGGGGGGCATCTACGAGCAGTACTTC. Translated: CASSSRQGGIYEQYF. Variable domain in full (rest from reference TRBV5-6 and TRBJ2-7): DAGVTQSPTHLIKTRGQQVTLRCSPKSGHDTVSWYQQALGQGPQFIFQYYEEEERQRGNFPDRFSGHQFPNYSSELNVNALLLGDSALYLCASSSRQGGIYEQYFGPGTRLTVT.

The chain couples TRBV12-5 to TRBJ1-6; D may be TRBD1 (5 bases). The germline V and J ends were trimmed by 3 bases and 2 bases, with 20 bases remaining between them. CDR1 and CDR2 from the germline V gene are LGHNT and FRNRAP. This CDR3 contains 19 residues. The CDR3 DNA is TGTGCTAGTGGTTTCAGGCCCGTTCGGGGGTTGACCTATAATTCACCCCTCCACTTT. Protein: CASGFRPVRGLTYNSPLHF.